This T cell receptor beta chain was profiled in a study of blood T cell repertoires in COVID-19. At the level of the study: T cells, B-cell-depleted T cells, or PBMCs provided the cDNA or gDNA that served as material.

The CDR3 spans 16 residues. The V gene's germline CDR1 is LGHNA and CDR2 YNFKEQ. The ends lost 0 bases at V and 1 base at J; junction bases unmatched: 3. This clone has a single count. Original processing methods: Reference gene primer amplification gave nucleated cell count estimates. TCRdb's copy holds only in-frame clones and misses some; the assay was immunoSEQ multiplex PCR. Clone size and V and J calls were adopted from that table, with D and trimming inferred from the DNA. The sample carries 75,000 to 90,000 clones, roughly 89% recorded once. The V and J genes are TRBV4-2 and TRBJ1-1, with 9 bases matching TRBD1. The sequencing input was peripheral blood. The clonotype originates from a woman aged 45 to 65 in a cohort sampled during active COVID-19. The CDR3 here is CASSQEQGAKNTEAFF. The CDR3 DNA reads TGTGCCAGCAGCCAAGAACAGGGGGCAAAGAACACTGAAGCTTTCTTT.